This entry concerns a single T cell receptor (beta chain). Antigen unknown. The data originate from a study of T cell responses to AZD1222 COVID-19 vaccine. Whole-study findings and limits: Nearly half of unique spike-specific TCRs reportedly avoided B.1.351 and B.1.1.7 mutated regions. Females outnumbered males among donors, who were mostly white British; clonal diversity was possibly underestimated. Repertoires in all cases were sampled only once the peak T cell response had passed. Researchers report vaccine-associated CD4 TCRs spanning spike, with dominance at 160-218 and 743-854.

CDR3 length: 17 residues. V lost 0 bases and J 0 bases, leaving 10 bases between the germline ends. Produced via immunoSEQ multiplex PCR; TCRdb's table is partial and in-frame only. The sample comprises about 150,000 clones, around 86% of which are singletons, and just over 9% rests with the top ten. The TCR was taken from an adult who received the AZD1222 COVID-19 vaccine. The sequences come from peripheral blood, collected 28 days after the second AZD1222 dose. The V and J genes are TRBV5-3 and TRBJ2-6, with no clear D. TRBV5-3 belongs to the ORF category, with a function that is uncertain. Here the CDR3 reads CARSLGGPRSGANVLTF. CDR3 in DNA: TGTGCCAGAAGCTTGGGTGGCCCCCGCTCTGGGGCCAACGTCCTGACTTTC.